A selection of T cell receptor beta chains follows, all from one sample in a study of PD-1 blockade in classical Hodgkin lymphoma. TCRdb keeps only in-frame clones here, not all; method: immunoSEQ multiplex PCR. Among 9,500 to 15,000 clones listed, 79% were seen once. Sequenced here: CD4+ T cells from blood, sampled at baseline. Receptors were obtained from a human donor with classical Hodgkin lymphoma. Each CDR3 is given with its conserved first and last residue. D genes are given only for firm matches. Some rows mark clone size as missing; the rest say once, few, many or name a class of expanded clone.

J: TRBJ1-4; V: TRBV10-3; size: NA; D: NA; CDR3: CAISESGAPNEKLFF; DNA: TGTGCCATCAGTGAGTCGGGGGCACCTAATGAAAAACTGTTTTTT
J: TRBJ2-1; V: TRBV6-1; size: NA; D: NA; CDR3: CASRKNHEQFF; DNA: TGTGCCAGCAGGAAGAATCATGAGCAGTTCTTC
J: TRBJ2-2; V: TRBV10-3; size: once; D: NA; CDR3: CAIGETGTGELFF; DNA: TGTGCCATCGGGGAGACGGGGACCGGGGAGCTGTTTTTT
J: TRBJ1-1; V: TRBV15; size: once; D: NA; CDR3: CATSRDQAGGARGEAFF; DNA: TGTGCCACCAGCAGAGACCAAGCGGGGGGCGCGAGAGGTGAAGCTTTCTTT
J: TRBJ1-2; V: TRBV19; size: NA; D: NA; CDR3: CASSIGRGLVGYTF; DNA: TGTGCCAGTAGTATAGGTAGGGGACTCGTTGGCTACACCTTC
J: TRBJ2-1; V: TRBV5-1; size: once; D: NA; CDR3: CASSLVLGGYNEQFF; DNA: TGCGCCAGCAGCTTGGTTTTAGGGGGCTACAATGAGCAGTTCTTC
J: TRBJ2-1; V: TRBV2; size: NA; D: TRBD2; CDR3: CASSEEKRGAYNEQFF; DNA: TGTGCCAGCAGTGAAGAAAAGCGGGGGGCCTACAATGAGCAGTTCTTC
J: TRBJ2-2; V: TRBV5-6; size: NA; D: NA; CDR3: CASSFWQMNTGELFF; DNA: TGTGCCAGCAGCTTCTGGCAGATGAACACCGGGGAGCTGTTTTTT
J: TRBJ2-5; V: TRBV7-7; size: NA; D: NA; CDR3: CASSSLIGGRETQYF; DNA: TGTGCTAGCAGCAGCTTAATCGGGGGAAGGGAGACCCAGTACTTC
J: TRBJ1-1; V: TRBV7-8; size: NA; D: NA; CDR3: CASSLNEGTEAFF; DNA: TGTGCCAGCAGCTTAAATGAGGGGACTGAAGCTTTCTTT
J: TRBJ1-2; V: TRBV9; size: NA; D: NA; CDR3: CASSGQGKVYTGGYTF; DNA: TGTGCCAGCAGTGGGCAGGGCAAAGTGTATACCGGTGGCTACACCTTC
J: TRBJ1-1; V: TRBV5-6; size: NA; D: TRBD1; CDR3: CASSWGQGSTEAFF; DNA: TGTGCCAGCAGCTGGGGACAGGGAAGTACTGAAGCTTTCTTT
J: TRBJ1-2; V: TRBV5-4; size: NA; D: NA; CDR3: CASSSGLSYGYTF; DNA: TGTGCCAGCAGCTCAGGGCTAAGCTATGGCTACACCTTC
J: TRBJ2-2; V: TRBV11-2; size: NA; D: NA; CDR3: CASSLQQVWIGELFF; DNA: TGTGCCAGCAGCTTACAACAGGTTTGGATCGGGGAGCTGTTTTTT
J: TRBJ1-6; V: TRBV4-1; size: NA; D: NA; CDR3: CASSHPAGSYNSPLHF; DNA: TGCGCCAGCAGCCATCCAGCGGGCTCCTATAATTCACCCCTCCACTTT
J: TRBJ1-2; V: TRBV7-8; size: NA; D: TRBD1; CDR3: CASSPKAGGTYGYTF; DNA: TGTGCCAGCAGCCCCAAAGCAGGGGGTACCTATGGCTACACCTTC
J: TRBJ2-2; V: TRBV11-2; size: NA; D: TRBD2; CDR3: CASRAPRLADSHGELFF; DNA: TGTGCCAGCAGGGCCCCTAGACTAGCGGATTCACACGGGGAGCTGTTTTTT
J: TRBJ2-3; V: TRBV4-3; size: NA; D: NA; CDR3: CASSRNRHPDTQYF; DNA: TGCGCCAGCAGCCGAAATCGCCACCCAGATACGCAGTATTTT
J: TRBJ2-3; V: TRBV5-1; size: NA; D: TRBD2; CDR3: CASSLAWTSGGDTQYF; DNA: TGCGCCAGCAGCTTGGCTTGGACTAGCGGGGGAGATACGCAGTATTTT
J: TRBJ1-1; V: TRBV6-6; size: NA; D: NA; CDR3: CASSLPDSGTEAFF; DNA: TGTGCCAGCAGTCTACCGGACTCAGGGACTGAAGCTTTCTTT
J: TRBJ1-3; V: TRBV30; size: NA; D: TRBD1; CDR3: CAWTGQGAIGNTIYF; DNA: TGTGCCTGGACGGGACAGGGGGCAATCGGAAACACCATATATTTT
J: TRBJ2-5; V: TRBV6-5; size: NA; D: NA; CDR3: CASSRDWGSQETQYF; DNA: TGTGCCAGCAGTCGTGACTGGGGATCTCAAGAGACCCAGTACTTC
J: TRBJ1-1; V: TRBV6-5; size: NA; D: TRBD1; CDR3: CASSYVGQLEAFF; DNA: TGTGCCAGCAGTTACGTGGGACAGCTTGAAGCTTTCTTT
J: TRBJ1-1; V: TRBV14; size: NA; D: NA; CDR3: CASSQERLRGVTEAFF; DNA: TGTGCCAGCAGCCAAGAACGGTTAAGGGGGGTCACTGAAGCTTTCTTT
J: TRBJ1-2; V: TRBV6-5; size: NA; D: NA; CDR3: CASSGTNYGYTF; DNA: TGTGCCAGTTCCGGGACGAACTATGGCTACACCTTC
J: TRBJ2-7; V: TRBV7-9; size: NA; D: TRBD2; CDR3: CASSLDRRGVEQYF; DNA: TGTGCCAGCAGCTTAGATAGGCGGGGGGTCGAGCAGTACTTC
J: TRBJ2-5; V: TRBV11-1; size: NA; D: TRBD1; CDR3: CASSSWTGGETQYF; DNA: TGTGCCAGCAGCTCGTGGACAGGGGGTGAGACCCAGTACTTC
J: TRBJ1-2; V: TRBV7-2; size: few; D: NA; CDR3: CASSLHDSLYGYTF; DNA: TGTGCCAGCAGCTTACACGACAGTCTCTATGGCTACACCTTC
J: TRBJ2-2; V: TRBV28; size: NA; D: NA; CDR3: CASTGMGQGVGHGELFF; DNA: TGTGCCAGCACCGGGATGGGTCAGGGAGTAGGACACGGGGAGCTGTTTTTT
J: TRBJ2-5; V: TRBV7-9; size: NA; D: NA; CDR3: CASSLGLGYEETQYF; DNA: TGTGCCAGCAGCTTAGGATTGGGGTACGAGGAGACCCAGTACTTC
J: TRBJ2-7; V: TRBV4-3; size: NA; D: NA; CDR3: CASSPRLAYEQYF; DNA: TGCGCCAGCAGCCCGCGCCTGGCCTACGAGCAGTACTTC
J: TRBJ1-5; V: TRBV7-8; size: few; D: NA; CDR3: CASSLVLGNQPQHF; DNA: TGTGCCAGCAGTCTAGTTTTGGGGAATCAGCCCCAGCATTTT
J: TRBJ1-5; V: TRBV6-1; size: few; D: NA; CDR3: CASHVSRGQPQHF; DNA: TGTGCCAGCCATGTTTCACGAGGCCAGCCCCAGCATTTT
J: TRBJ1-2; V: TRBV2; size: once; D: NA; CDR3: CASSAGEAYGYTF; DNA: TGTGCCAGCAGTGCCGGGGAGGCCTATGGCTACACCTTC
J: TRBJ2-2; V: TRBV5-1; size: NA; D: TRBD2; CDR3: CASGLAGGQANTGELFF; DNA: TGCGCCAGTGGACTAGCGGGGGGGCAAGCGAACACCGGGGAGCTGTTTTTT
J: TRBJ2-7; V: TRBV28; size: NA; D: TRBD1; CDR3: CASIPIGGQYSYEQYF; DNA: TGTGCCAGCATTCCCATTGGGGGACAGTATTCCTACGAGCAGTACTTC
J: TRBJ2-7; V: TRBV5-5; size: once; D: NA; CDR3: CASSLEAGVEQYF; DNA: TGTGCCAGCAGCTTGGAGGCAGGGGTCGAGCAGTACTTC
J: TRBJ2-5; V: TRBV27; size: NA; D: NA; CDR3: CASSSGLTNVETQYF; DNA: TGTGCCAGCAGTTCCGGACTGACGAACGTGGAGACCCAGTACTTC
J: TRBJ1-4; V: TRBV14; size: NA; D: NA; CDR3: CASSQGVFDEKLFF; DNA: TGTGCCAGCAGCCAAGGGGTGTTTGATGAAAAACTGTTTTTT
J: TRBJ1-1; V: TRBV28; size: NA; D: TRBD1; CDR3: CASKNRGRGGTEAFF; DNA: TGTGCCAGCAAAAACAGGGGGCGAGGTGGAACTGAAGCTTTCTTT
J: TRBJ2-3; V: TRBV29-1; size: NA; D: NA; CDR3: CSVDGSTDTQYF; DNA: TGCAGCGTTGACGGTAGCACAGATACGCAGTATTTT
J: TRBJ2-1; V: TRBV6-1; size: NA; D: NA; CDR3: CASSRTFNEQFF; DNA: TGTGCCAGCAGTCGAACTTTTAATGAGCAGTTCTTC
J: TRBJ1-5; V: TRBV29-1; size: NA; D: NA; CDR3: CSVARGNNQPQHF; DNA: TGCAGCGTTGCCAGGGGCAATAATCAGCCCCAGCATTTT
J: TRBJ2-5; V: TRBV2; size: NA; D: TRBD2; CDR3: CASRKGLAGGGETQYF; DNA: TGTGCCAGCAGAAAAGGTCTAGCGGGGGGAGGGGAGACCCAGTACTTC
J: TRBJ2-2; V: TRBV5-8; size: NA; D: NA; CDR3: CASSLLRGATGELFF; DNA: TGTGCCAGCAGCTTGCTCAGGGGTGCCACCGGGGAGCTGTTTTTT
J: TRBJ2-2; V: TRBV7-9; size: NA; D: TRBD1; CDR3: CASSSKIGQGNTGELFF; DNA: TGTGCCAGCAGCTCCAAGATAGGACAGGGGAACACCGGGGAGCTGTTTTTT
J: TRBJ1-4; V: TRBV6-6; size: once; D: NA; CDR3: CASSYSTQSNEKLFF; DNA: TGTGCCAGCAGTTACTCGACACAGTCTAATGAAAAACTGTTTTTT
J: TRBJ1-2; V: TRBV2; size: NA; D: NA; CDR3: CASRTGSNYGYTF; DNA: TGTGCCAGCAGGACGGGATCCAACTATGGCTACACCTTC
J: TRBJ2-2; V: TRBV5-1; size: once; D: NA; CDR3: CASSSTANTGELFF; DNA: TGCGCCAGCAGCTCGACGGCGAACACCGGGGAGCTGTTTTTT
J: TRBJ2-5; V: TRBV9; size: NA; D: NA; CDR3: CAPRDFSGTQYF; DNA: TGTGCCCCCCGGGACTTTAGCGGGACCCAGTACTTC
J: TRBJ2-5; V: TRBV27; size: NA; D: NA; CDR3: CASGHLQETQYF; DNA: TGTGCCAGCGGACACCTCCAAGAGACCCAGTACTTC
J: TRBJ2-7; V: TRBV5-1; size: NA; D: NA; CDR3: CASSLLQADGEQYF; DNA: TGCGCCAGCAGCTTGTTACAGGCCGATGGGGAGCAGTACTTC
J: TRBJ1-6; V: TRBV6-1; size: NA; D: NA; CDR3: CASSPEPGPLHF; DNA: TGTGCCAGCAGCCCCGAACCGGGTCCCCTCCACTTT
J: TRBJ1-1; V: TRBV6-5; size: NA; D: NA; CDR3: CASSYSRWTSNTEAFF; DNA: TGTGCCAGCAGTTACTCGAGATGGACAAGTAACACTGAAGCTTTCTTT
J: TRBJ2-3; V: TRBV28; size: once; D: NA; CDR3: CASSSRDTQYF; DNA: TGTGCCAGCAGTTCACGAGATACGCAGTATTTT